In this sample, the clone carrying this T cell receptor beta chain turned up a few times. Its antigen is not known. The data were taken from a study of vaccination and CD4 T cells after COVID-19. Study as a whole: Recovered patients in the cohort numbered six men and four women, two of them Hispanic.

The treatment denotes: 10-day PBMC culture with coronavirus spike peptide pools or control peptides (ViraFEST assay). Replacement of half the medium with fresh IL-2 medium took place on days 3 and 7. Cultured CD4+ T-cell DNA underwent Oncomine TCR Beta short-read sequencing. TCRdb used MiXCR to reprocess the PCR reads, holding one entry per CDR3 protein. Among around 10,000 distinct CDR3 sequences, about 60% were seen once, and the ten largest hold 20% to 30%. The CDR3 loop spans 12 amino acids. Germline loops: CDR1 SEHNR, CDR2 FQNEAQ (reference sequence). Trimming left V 3 bases short and J 8 bases short, with 8 bases between.

The origin of this receptor is a human donor who had recovered from COVID-19. The sequenced sample was CD4+ T cells from blood, cultured in vitro. The rearrangement links TRBV7-9 to TRBJ2-1; D is possibly TRBD2 (5 bases). As DNA, the CDR3 is TGTGCCAGCAGCTTTCACGGGGATGAGCAGTTCTTC. Protein product: CASSFHGDEQFF.